This T cell receptor (beta chain) derives from a study of TIL therapy for anti-PD-1-resistant metastatic lung cancer. At the level of the study: Tumor harvest preceded PD-1/PD-L1 blockade, followed by nivolumab treatment. Study-level results: This highly selected cohort may not generalize to typical lung cancer patients. The baseline peripheral repertoire was partially replaced by infused TIL clonotypes that later decayed.

As for this clone: Its antigen is as yet unknown.

The time point here: pre-treatment sample, taken before nivolumab and TIL therapy. Adults with stage 4 NSCLC were enrolled in a phase I trial. Germline V gene sequence: CDR1 MRHNA, CDR2 SNTAGT. V gave up 0 bases and J gave up 6 bases; unmatched junction bases: 0. This CDR3 region has 13 residues. This was the immunoSEQ v3 assay. Profiling relied on immunoSEQ multiplex PCR, and the TCRdb table lists in-frame clones only, not all of them. Of around 15,000 clones in the sample, about 68% were seen once. The chain joins TRBV6-4 to TRBJ2-7; 9 bases agree with TRBD1. The sample was blood, taken at baseline. The TCR was taken from a person aged 25-80 years with non-small cell lung cancer. This CDR3 reads CASSDSDRGEQYF. CDR3 bases: TGTGCCAGCAGTGACTCGGACAGGGGCGAGCAGTACTTC.